A selection of T cell receptor beta chains follows, all from one sample in a study of blood T cell repertoires in COVID-19. TCRdb's table, derived via immunoSEQ multiplex PCR, lists solely in-frame clones and lacks some. Of about 250,000 clones in the sample, 70% to 85% were seen once. Sequencing was carried out using peripheral blood. The source of these receptors is an elderly man with acute or convalescent COVID-19. The CDR3 runs from the conserved cysteine through the conserved F or W. Fields, in order: D gene, clone size, V gene, J gene, CDR3 protein, CDR3 DNA. The D gene is left open where the match is weak. Only part of the rows carry a size: once, few, many, or a class if the clone is expanded.

>-|once|TRBV7-9|TRBJ2-4
CASSLQDGKNIQYF
TGTGCCAGCAGCCTACAGGACGGCAAAAACATTCAGTACTTC
>-|-|TRBV10-3|TRBJ2-7
CAISAGAAYEQYF
TGTGCCATCAGCGCGGGGGCCGCCTACGAGCAGTACTTC
>-|-|TRBV28|TRBJ1-3
CASSHGRLTAKSSGNTIYF
TGTGCCAGCAGCCATGGGCGACTGACAGCCAAGAGCTCTGGAAACACCATATATTTT
>-|-|TRBV5-4|TRBJ2-6
CASSLFWGDGANVLTF
TGTGCCAGCAGCTTGTTTTGGGGAGACGGGGCCAACGTCCTGACTTTC
>TRBD1|once|TRBV5-1|TRBJ1-4
CASSPDRLEKLFF
TGCGCCAGCAGCCCGGACAGGCTTGAAAAACTGTTTTTT
>TRBD1|-|TRBV7-9|TRBJ1-1
CASSPHPGQGVPTEAFF
TGTGCCAGCAGCCCCCATCCGGGACAGGGGGTCCCCACTGAAGCTTTCTTT
>-|-|TRBV19|TRBJ2-3
CASSANRVGSTDTQYF
TGTGCCAGTAGTGCCAACAGGGTTGGAAGCACAGATACGCAGTATTTT
>-|-|TRBV5-1|TRBJ2-5
CASSPQGIGQETQYF
TGCGCCAGCAGCCCCCAGGGAATCGGCCAAGAGACCCAGTACTTC
>TRBD2|-|TRBV7-2|TRBJ2-1
CASSLASPQTSGGARSYNEQFF
TGTGCCAGCAGCTTAGCATCCCCTCAGACTAGCGGGGGGGCTCGCTCCTACAATGAGCAGTTCTTC
>-|once|TRBV18|TRBJ2-7
CASSPPKGASGEQYF
TGTGCCAGCTCACCACCGAAGGGCGCAAGCGGCGAGCAGTACTTC